What follows are 13 T cell receptor beta chains derived from one specimen sequenced in a study of shared clonotypes between healthy human individuals. The method was immunoSEQ multiplex PCR; TCRdb's version includes in-frame clones alone and lacks a portion of them. The profile covers fewer than 3 million clones, with less than 95% appearing a single time and approximately 0.4% taken by the ten largest. The sequenced sample consisted of naive CD4+ T cells from PBMCs. Subset: CD45RA+ positively selected. The receptor source for this set is a young man in good health. Some clones in this sample may be carry-over from other donors' samples.

V usage is TRBV10-1 and J usage is TRBJ2-7; weak D call: TRBD2 (6 bases). CDR1 WNHNN and CDR2 SYGVQD come from the germline V gene (reference sequence). Trimming took off 0 bases at V and 6 bases at J, with 12 bases between the two ends. The CDR3 totals 14 residues. In DNA, the CDR3 is TGCGCCAGCAGTGAGTCGACGGGAGACCCCGAGCAGTACTTC. Its translation: CASSESTGDPEQYF.

The J gene is TRBJ1-1, the V gene TRBV7-2; D is unclear. The CDR3 totals 15 residues. V lost 2 bases, J lost 5 bases, and 15 bases lay in between. Germline V gives CDR1 SGHTA, CDR2 FQGNSA. CDR3 in DNA: TGTGCCAGCAGCTTACGGGCGGCAGGCGGGACTGAAGCTTTCTTT. It codes for CASSLRAAGGTEAFF. Full variable domain (remainder filled in from reference TRBV7-2 and TRBJ1-1): GAGVSQSPSNKVTEKGKDVELRCDPISGHTALYWYRQSLGQGLEFLIYFQGNSAPDKSGLPSDRFSAERTGGSVSTLTIQRTQQEDSAVYLCASSLRAAGGTEAFFGQGTRLTVV.

The CDR3 region is CASSLAGFYEQYF. Written as DNA, the CDR3 is TGTGCCAGTAGTCTAGCGGGATTCTACGAGCAGTACTTC. The V call is TRBV19, the J call TRBJ2-7; 9 nucleotides agree with TRBD2. The CDR3 is made up of 13 amino acids. The V and J ends lost 5 bases and 3 bases, in that order; junction bases with no gene match: 2. Germline V gene data show CDR1 as LNHDA and CDR2 as SQIVND (reference sequence).

The chain joins TRBV5-1 to TRBJ1-1, with D uncertain. The V end was cut by 7 bases, the J end by 2 bases, with 12 bases between. The germline CDR1 and CDR2 sequences are SGHRS and YFSETQ. This CDR3 spans 13 amino acids. CDR3 DNA sequence: TGCGCCAGCGCTCGCGAGGGAAACACTGAAGCTTTCTTT. Its protein is CASAREGNTEAFF.

The chain combines TRBV21-1 with TRBJ1-1; the listed D gene, TRBD1, was not tested against the DNA. TRBV21-1 is termed a pseudogene. This CDR3 spans 15 amino acids. As DNA, the CDR3 is TGTGCCAGCAGCTTTAGGGACAGGGGAGGAACTGAAGCTTTCTTT. Translated, it gives CASSFRDRGGTEAFF.

J is TRBJ1-1 and V is TRBV19, with 10 bases matching TRBD1. V trimming: 4 bases; J trimming: 4 bases; junction bases outside the gene matches: 6. From germline, CDR1 is LNHDA and CDR2 SQIVND (reference sequence). The CDR3 spans 15 residues. DNA for the CDR3: TGTGCCAGTAGTAGGGACAGGGGAAGCAGCACTGAAGCTTTCTTT. Translating gives CASSRDRGSSTEAFF.

This rearrangement joins TRBV28 to TRBJ2-4, with 8 bases lining up with TRBD2. Germline CDR1 reads MDHEN; CDR2 reads SYDVKM. The CDR3 contains 19 residues. V shed 4 bases, J shed 0 bases, and the junction held 14 bases outside the gene matches. CDR3: CASSSPAPSGSLAKNIQYF. The CDR3 coding sequence is TGTGCCAGCAGTTCCCCTGCCCCTAGCGGGTCTTTAGCCAAAAACATTCAGTACTTC.

This chain joins TRBV4-2 and TRBJ2-3; D may be TRBD1 (6 bases). Germline loops: CDR1 LGHNA, CDR2 YNFKEQ. The CDR3 has 17 residues. Trimming stripped 4 bases from V and 5 bases from J, with 22 bases between. The CDR3 coding sequence is TGTGCCAGCAGCCCGATCCAGTCGACAGGCCGGGGAGATACGCAGTATTTT. Protein product: CASSPIQSTGRGDTQYF.

The rearrangement uses TRBV14 and TRBJ1-2; a possible D gene is TRBD1 (5 bases). Trimming removed 4 bases from V and 2 bases from J, with 14 bases in between. Germline lookup yields CDR1 SGHDN and CDR2 FVKESK. The CDR3 sequence is 15 residues long. The CDR3 here is CASSRDLYLNYGYTF. CDR3 nucleotide sequence: TGTGCCAGCAGCCGGGACCTATACCTGAACTATGGCTACACCTTC.

The chain couples TRBV10-3 to TRBJ2-2; D remains unclear. Germline V lookup: CDR1 ENHRY, CDR2 SYGVKD. This CDR3 spans 15 amino acids. Trimming left V 2 bases short and J 0 bases short, with 7 bases between. The CDR3 spells CAISEKNANTGELFF. The DNA of the CDR3 is TGTGCCATCAGTGAGAAGAACGCGAACACCGGGGAGCTGTTTTTT.

The rearrangement links TRBV5-1 to TRBJ2-2; 12 positions match TRBD1. V gave up 4 bases and J gave up 5 bases; unmatched junction bases: 9. This CDR3 is built from 17 residues. The germline V gene has CDR1 SGHRS and CDR2 YFSETQ. CDR3 region: CASSPGQGAGGTGELFF. The CDR3 DNA is TGCGCCAGCAGCCCGGGACAGGGGGCAGGAGGAACCGGGGAGCTGTTTTTT.

CDR3 sequence (DNA): TGCGCCAGCAGCTTTTTGGGCGCGGGTCAGCCCCAGCATTTT. Its protein product is CASSFLGAGQPQHF. This sequence joins TRBV5-1 and TRBJ1-5; D is undetermined. Germline CDR1 and CDR2: SGHRS and YFSETQ. V lost 2 bases and J 6 bases, leaving 12 bases between the germline ends. The CDR3 extends over 14 amino acids.

The chain is built from TRBV4-3 and TRBJ2-7, with 8 bases that match TRBD2. CDR1 and CDR2 from the germline V gene are LGHNA and YSLEER. This CDR3 comprises 15 residues. V was pared by 0 bases and J by 3 bases, with 4 bases of the junction left unmatched. The CDR3 sequence: CASSQEPGLDYEQYF. The CDR3 nucleotides are TGCGCCAGCAGCCAAGAACCGGGACTAGACTACGAGCAGTACTTC.